This note documents a single T cell receptor (beta chain) sequence. Its antigen is not known. These data come from a study of T cell responses to AZD1222 COVID-19 vaccine. The CDR3 contains 14 residues. Trimming pared 1 base from V and 1 base from J, leaving 6 bases between. Per the germline V gene, CDR1 is LGHNA and CDR2 is YSLEER. Broader study findings: Clonal diversity may have been underestimated in mostly white British donors. A reported finding is that nearly half of spike-specific TCRs target unmutated variant regions.

The protocol was immunoSEQ multiplex PCR, while the TCRdb copy is restricted to in-frame clones and leaves out a portion. This sample has 130,000 or so clones, with 85% found just once. The J gene is TRBJ2-3, the V gene TRBV4-3; either TRBD1 or TRBD2 may supply D (5 bases each). The input for sequencing was peripheral blood, taken 28 days after the second dose of the MenACWY control vaccine. This clonotype originated in an adult who received the MenACWY meningococcal vaccine as a control. For the CDR3, the DNA is TGCGCCAGCAGCCAAGGAGGGGGCACAGATACGCAGTATTTT. Translating it yields CASSQGGGTDTQYF.